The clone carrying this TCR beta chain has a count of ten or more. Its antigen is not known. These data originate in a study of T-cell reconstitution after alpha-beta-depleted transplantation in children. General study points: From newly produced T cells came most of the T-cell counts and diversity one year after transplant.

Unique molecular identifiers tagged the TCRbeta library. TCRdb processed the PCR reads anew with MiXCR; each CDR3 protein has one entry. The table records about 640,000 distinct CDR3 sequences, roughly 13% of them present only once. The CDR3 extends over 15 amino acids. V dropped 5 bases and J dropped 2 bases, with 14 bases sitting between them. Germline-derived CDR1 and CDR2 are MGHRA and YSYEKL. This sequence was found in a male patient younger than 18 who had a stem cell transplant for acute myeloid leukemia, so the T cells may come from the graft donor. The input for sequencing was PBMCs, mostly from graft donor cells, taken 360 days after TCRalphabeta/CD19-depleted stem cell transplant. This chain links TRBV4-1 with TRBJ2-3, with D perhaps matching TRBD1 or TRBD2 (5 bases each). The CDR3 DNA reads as TGCGCCAGCAGCGACGGGACCTTTCTCACAGATACGCAGTATTTT. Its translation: CASSDGTFLTDTQYF.